The present entry profiles one T cell receptor (beta chain) with its context. The sample is drawn from a study of blood T cell repertoires in COVID-19. Study-wide background: Italy, Spain and the United States were the sources of the convalescent and acute COVID-19 samples. Sources were T cells, B-cell-depleted T cells, or PBMCs; the material itself was cDNA or gDNA.

Source study methods: Reference gene primer amplification in the assay estimated nucleated cell counts. Profiling relied on immunoSEQ multiplex PCR, and the TCRdb table lists in-frame clones only, not all of them. V, J and clone size are taken as reported in that table, and D and trimming were inferred from the DNA itself. The sample consists of 50,000 or so clones, roughly 89% of them appearing once. The V and J ends lost 0 bases and 8 bases respectively, with 7 bases between them. The CDR3 has 13 residues. Germline CDR1 and CDR2: MNHNS and SASEGT. What was sequenced was peripheral blood. The chain recombines TRBV6-1 with TRBJ1-4; no firm D call. The receptor's source is a human donor in a cohort sampled during active COVID-19. CDR3 sequence reads: CASSEALREKLFF. Written as DNA, the CDR3 is TGTGCCAGCAGTGAAGCGTTGAGGGAAAAACTGTTTTTT.